The source of this T cell receptor beta chain is a study of spatial heterogeneity in lung cancer. Findings and caveats of the study: Tumors with more nonsynonymous mutations had more expanded intratumoral alpha and beta TCRs.

Many counts were recorded for this clonotype. What it binds is unknown. The CDR3 is made up of 13 amino acids. Germline CDR1 SGHTA, CDR2 FQGNSA. V lost 6 bases to trimming and J lost 10 bases; unmatched junction nucleotides: 10. A single record per CDR3 protein comes from TCRdb applying MiXCR to the 5' RACE reads. There are about 13,000 distinct CDR3 sequences in the sample; around 5.6% occur only once, and more than 9.5% lies in the top ten. Time point specified: sample taken at primary tumor resection. The sample here was lung tumor tissue, taken at surgery. The receptor was isolated from a female donor with early-stage non-small cell lung cancer. The chain links TRBV7-2 to TRBJ2-3; the match to TRBD2 covers 7 bases. This CDR3 reads CASSQSGEGAQYF. DNA of the CDR3: TGTGCCAGCAGTCAGAGCGGGGAGGGAGCGCAGTATTTT.